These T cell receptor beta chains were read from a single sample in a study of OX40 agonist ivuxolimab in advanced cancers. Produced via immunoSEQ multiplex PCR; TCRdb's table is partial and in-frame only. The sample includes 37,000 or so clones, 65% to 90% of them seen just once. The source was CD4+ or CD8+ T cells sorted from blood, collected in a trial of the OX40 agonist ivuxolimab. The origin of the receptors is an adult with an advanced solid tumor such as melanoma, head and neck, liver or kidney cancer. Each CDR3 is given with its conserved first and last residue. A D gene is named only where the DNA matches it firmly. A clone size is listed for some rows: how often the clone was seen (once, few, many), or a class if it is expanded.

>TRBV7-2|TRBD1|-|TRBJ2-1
CASSSPTGVMDEQFF
TGTGCCAGCAGCTCGCCGACAGGGGTTATGGATGAGCAGTTCTTC
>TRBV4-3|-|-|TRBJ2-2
CASSQDPGITGELFF
TGCGCCAGCAGCCAAGATCCAGGAATCACCGGGGAGCTGTTTTTT
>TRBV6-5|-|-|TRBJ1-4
CASRQELGKLFF
TGTGCCAGCAGGCAAGAACTAGGAAAACTGTTTTTT
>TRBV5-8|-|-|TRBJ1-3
CASSPTETSSGNTIYF
TGTGCCAGCAGCCCAACCGAGACAAGCTCTGGAAACACCATATATTTT
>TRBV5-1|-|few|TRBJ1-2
CASSLFTTNYGYTF
TGCGCCAGCAGCTTGTTTACGACTAACTATGGCTACACCTTC
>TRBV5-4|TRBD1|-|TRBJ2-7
CASSLWAGGNEQYF
TGTGCCAGCAGCTTGTGGGCAGGGGGTAACGAGCAGTACTTC
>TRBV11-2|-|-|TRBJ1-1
CASSLNPSNTEAFF
TGTGCCAGCAGCTTAAACCCTTCGAACACTGAAGCTTTCTTT
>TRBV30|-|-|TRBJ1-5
CACDTGTARGGNQPQHF
TGTGCCTGTGACACCGGGACGGCGAGGGGTGGCAATCAGCCCCAGCATTTT
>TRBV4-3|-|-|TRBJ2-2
CASSQFLAGELFF
TGCGCCAGCAGCCAATTTTTGGCCGGGGAGCTGTTTTTT
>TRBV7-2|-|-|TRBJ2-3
CASSLNGAADTQYF
TGTGCCAGCAGCTTAAATGGGGCCGCAGATACGCAGTATTTT
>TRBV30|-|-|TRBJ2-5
CAWSPAVVETQYF
TGTGCCTGGAGTCCCGCTGTAGTGGAGACCCAGTACTTC
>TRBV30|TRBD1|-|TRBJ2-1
CAWSGDRRTYNEQFF
TGTGCCTGGAGCGGGGACAGGCGAACCTACAATGAGCAGTTCTTC
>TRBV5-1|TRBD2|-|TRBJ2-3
CASSPGGQRTDTQYF
TGCGCCAGCAGCCCGGGGGGGCAAAGGACAGATACGCAGTATTTT